This TCR beta chain is drawn from a study of PD-1 blockade in classical Hodgkin lymphoma. Study conclusions and caveats: Reports indicated that newly diagnosed patients had lower baseline TCR diversity than healthy donors did.

Time point defined: newly diagnosed, previously untreated cHL patient sample. Untreated, newly diagnosed classical Hodgkin lymphoma PBMCs were comparators. Assay: immunoSEQ multiplex PCR; the TCRdb copy retains only in-frame clones and omits some. The sample lists about 33,000 clones; 85% to 95% were seen once. With respect to this clone: What it binds is not known.

Germline CDR1 reads SGHNT; CDR2 reads YYREEE (reference sequence). Trimming left V 0 bases short and J 14 bases short, with 21 bases between. This CDR3 comprises 16 residues. The rearrangement uses TRBV5-4 and TRBJ1-6, with D tentatively TRBD1 (6 bases). This TCR derives from a human donor with classical Hodgkin lymphoma. The sample was peripheral blood mononuclear cells (PBMCs). The CDR3 loop reads CASSLDGGRSYRALHF. As DNA, the CDR3 is TGTGCCAGCAGCTTGGATGGAGGTAGATCTTACAGGGCCCTCCACTTT.